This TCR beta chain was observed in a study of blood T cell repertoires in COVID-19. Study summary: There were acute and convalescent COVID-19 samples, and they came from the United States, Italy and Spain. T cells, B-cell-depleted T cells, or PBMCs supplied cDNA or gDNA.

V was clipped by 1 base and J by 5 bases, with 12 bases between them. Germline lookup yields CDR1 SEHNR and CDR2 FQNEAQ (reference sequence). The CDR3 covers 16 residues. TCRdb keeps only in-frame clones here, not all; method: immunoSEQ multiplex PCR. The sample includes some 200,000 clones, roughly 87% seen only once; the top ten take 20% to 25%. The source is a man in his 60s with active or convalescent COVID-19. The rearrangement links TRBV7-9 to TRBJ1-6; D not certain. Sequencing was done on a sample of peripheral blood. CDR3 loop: CASSLGEGGNNSPLHF. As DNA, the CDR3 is TGTGCCAGCAGCTTAGGGGAGGGTGGGAATAATTCACCCCTCCACTTT. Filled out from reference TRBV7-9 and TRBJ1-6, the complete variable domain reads DTGVSQNPRHKITKRGQNVTFRCDPISEHNRLYWYRQTLGQGPEFLTYFQNEAQLEKSRLLSDRFSAERPKGSFSTLEIQRTEQGDSAMYLCASSLGEGGNNSPLHFGNGTRLTVT.